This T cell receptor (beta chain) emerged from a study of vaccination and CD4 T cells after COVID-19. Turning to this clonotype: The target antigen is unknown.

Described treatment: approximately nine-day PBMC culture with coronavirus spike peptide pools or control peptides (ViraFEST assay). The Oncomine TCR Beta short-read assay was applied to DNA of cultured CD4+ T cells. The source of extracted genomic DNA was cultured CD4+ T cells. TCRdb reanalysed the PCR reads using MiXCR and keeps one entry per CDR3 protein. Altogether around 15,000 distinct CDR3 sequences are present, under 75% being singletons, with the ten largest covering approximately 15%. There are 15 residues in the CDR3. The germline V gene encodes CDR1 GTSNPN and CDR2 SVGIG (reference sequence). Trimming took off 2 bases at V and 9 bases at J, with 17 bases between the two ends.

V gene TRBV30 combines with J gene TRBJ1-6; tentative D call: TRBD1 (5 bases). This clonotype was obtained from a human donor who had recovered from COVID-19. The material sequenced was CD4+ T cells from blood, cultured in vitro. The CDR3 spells CAWSFGRQQVSPLHF. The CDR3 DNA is TGTGCCTGGAGTTTCGGCCGACAGCAGGTTTCACCCCTCCACTTT.